The following is a TCR beta chain sequence with its context. The antigen remains undetermined. The data belong to a study of PD-1 blockade in classical Hodgkin lymphoma. Broader study findings: It was reported that newly diagnosed patients had less baseline TCR diversity than healthy donors. Repertoires differed for reasons still undefined, possibly disease activity or prior therapy.

Time point: newly diagnosed, previously untreated cHL patient sample. Comparison samples consisted of PBMCs from newly diagnosed, untreated classical Hodgkin lymphoma. Measured with immunoSEQ multiplex PCR; TCRdb has only the in-frame clones, and not every one. The table has about 47,000 clones, approximately 91% seen once. CDR3 length equals 17 residues. Trimming took off 0 bases at V and 7 bases at J, with 18 bases between the two ends. CDR1 SGHAT and CDR2 FQNNGV come from the germline V gene. Material: peripheral blood mononuclear cells (PBMCs). This chain connects TRBV11-2 to TRBJ1-4; D is perhaps TRBD1 (5 bases). The TCR was taken from a human donor with classical Hodgkin lymphoma. The DNA for the CDR3 is TGTGCCAGCAGCTTAGACCTTGGGGCGCCCTGGGGTGAAAAACTGTTTTTT. This encodes CASSLDLGAPWGEKLFF.